The 29 T cell receptor beta chains presented below share a single source sample, sequenced in a study of shared clonotypes between healthy human individuals. CD45RO-negative, CCR7-selected cells formed the naive CD8 fraction, which excluded terminally differentiated effector memory CD45RA+ cells. The data were produced by immunoSEQ multiplex PCR, yet TCRdb's version contains in-frame clones alone and is incomplete. The sample contains millions of clones, approximately 94% of which appear only once. Sequenced material: naive CD8+ T cells sorted from blood. The source is a man between 18 and 29 years old in good health.

The CDR3 is CASSLRGAYHTQYF. The CDR3 DNA reads as TGTGCCAGCAGTTTAAGGGGGGCGTATCATACGCAGTATTTT. The chain employs TRBV28 and TRBJ2-3; the D call may be TRBD1 or TRBD2 (6 bases each). Trimming took off 2 bases at V and 7 bases at J, with 13 bases between the two ends. Per the germline V gene, CDR1 is MDHEN and CDR2 is SYDVKM. This CDR3 contains 14 residues.

This sequence joins TRBV10-1 and TRBJ2-1; the D is unclear. The CDR3 consists of 15 residues. Between the trimmed V and J ends, which lost 4 bases and 0 bases, there was a span of 10 bases. In germline, CDR1 is WNHNN, CDR2 SYGVQD (reference sequence). CDR3 loop: CASSVDSSSYNEQFF. The CDR3 DNA follows: TGCGCCAGCAGTGTCGACTCTAGCTCCTACAATGAGCAGTTCTTC.

The chain joins TRBV5-1 to TRBJ2-4; D is possibly TRBD2 (6 bases). Germline CDR1 reads SGHRS; CDR2 reads YFSETQ. There are 15 residues in the CDR3. The V and J ends lost 4 bases and 2 bases respectively, with 13 bases between them. The CDR3 nucleotides read TGCGCCAGCAGCCCCTGGGGAGGAACCAAAAACATTCAGTACTTC. This encodes CASSPWGGTKNIQYF.

The V call is TRBV4-3, the J call TRBJ2-2; D is possibly TRBD2 (6 bases). CDR1 is LGHNA and CDR2 is YSLEER in the germline V gene. V dropped 1 base and J dropped 5 bases, with 11 bases sitting between them. CDR3 length: 15 amino acids. The CDR3 sequence is CASSQGLGRTGELFF. CDR3 sequence (DNA): TGCGCCAGCAGCCAAGGACTAGGAAGGACCGGGGAGCTGTTTTTT.

The chain employs TRBV14 and TRBJ2-7; no firm D call. Trimming removed 4 bases at V and 2 bases at J, with 12 bases between. CDR3 length: 14 residues. Looked up from germline, CDR1 is SGHDN and CDR2 is FVKESK. CDR3 protein: CASSRSTGAYEQYF. The CDR3 DNA follows: TGTGCCAGCAGCCGATCGACTGGGGCCTACGAGCAGTACTTC.

About this clone itself: Other DNA sequences in the same sample also yield this CDR3. J is TRBJ2-2 and V is TRBV6-5, with no clear D. The CDR3 consists of 14 residues. CDR1 and CDR2 (germline): MNHEY, SVGAGI. V lost 0 bases and J lost 3, with 5 bases in between. This chain's CDR3 is CASSYSSDTGELFF. The DNA of the CDR3 is TGTGCCAGCAGTTACTCGTCGGACACCGGGGAGCTGTTTTTT.

V is TRBV11-2 and J is TRBJ1-2; D not resolved. Germline V lookup: CDR1 SGHAT, CDR2 FQNNGV. CDR3 length equals 14 residues. The V end lost 6 bases, the J end lost 4 bases, and 15 bases lay between the germline ends. CDR3 bases: TGTGCCAGCAGTATGGGCACCCTATTCTATGGCTACACCTTC. It translates to CASSMGTLFYGYTF.

The chain is built from TRBV2 and TRBJ2-7; possible D gene TRBD1, 6 bases. Trimming took 4 bases from V and 4 from J, leaving 14 bases between them. Germline CDR1 and CDR2: SNHLY and FYNNEI. The CDR3 spans 14 residues. The CDR3 spells CASSGRTAFYEQYF. The CDR3 nucleotides are TGTGCCAGCAGTGGTAGGACAGCCTTTTACGAGCAGTACTTC.

The V and J genes are TRBV5-1 and TRBJ2-2, with D perhaps TRBD1 (5 bases). Trimming removed 3 bases at V and 3 bases at J, with 12 bases between. The length of the CDR3 is 15 residues. CDR1 and CDR2 (germline): SGHRS, YFSETQ. The CDR3 loop is CASSYPTADTGELFF. CDR3 in DNA: TGCGCCAGCAGCTATCCGACAGCCGACACCGGGGAGCTGTTTTTT. The full variable domain, in which reference TRBV5-1 and TRBJ2-2 provide the parts outside the CDR3, is KAGVTQTPRYLIKTRGQQVTLSCSPISGHRSVSWYQQTPGQGLQFLFEYFSETQRNKGNFPGRFSGRQFSNSRSEMNVSTLELGDSALYLCASSYPTADTGELFFGEGSRLTVL.

The V call is TRBV28, the J call TRBJ2-7; either TRBD1 or TRBD2 may supply D (6 bases each). The V and J ends lost 3 bases and 3 bases respectively, with 12 bases between them. From germline, CDR1 is MDHEN and CDR2 SYDVKM. This CDR3 contains 14 residues. In DNA form, the CDR3 reads TGTGCCAGCAGTTTTGGGGGGCTAGGCTACGAGCAGTACTTC. Its translation: CASSFGGLGYEQYF.

This sequence joins TRBV5-4 and TRBJ1-1, with D uncertain. Germline V gives CDR1 SGHNT, CDR2 YYREEE (reference sequence). The CDR3 is made up of 13 amino acids. Trimming stripped 4 bases from V and 1 base from J, with 8 bases between. CDR3 in amino acids: CASSRTKNTEAFF. The CDR3 bases are TGTGCCAGCAGCCGCACCAAGAACACTGAAGCTTTCTTT.

Here the CDR3 DNA reads TGCGCCAGCAGCCAAGTTGGCCATCAAACTGAAGCTTTCTTT. It yields the protein CASSQVGHQTEAFF. The J gene is TRBJ1-1, the V gene TRBV4-1; D remains unclear. The CDR3 is made up of 14 amino acids. In germline, CDR1 is MGHRA, CDR2 YSYEKL. V gave up 1 base and J gave up 5 bases, with 11 bases separating them.

As regards this clone: A read error may account for a junction end that differs from germline. The V gene is TRBV29-1, the J gene TRBJ1-1; 7 nucleotides line up with TRBD1. This CDR3 is built from 12 residues. Germline assignment: CDR1 SQVTM and CDR2 ANQGSEA. The CDR3, as DNA: TGCAGCGTTGAAGATTGGCAGACAGGGAGTGGGTTT. This gives the protein CSVEDWQTGSGF.

Note on this clone: The same CDR3 arises from other DNA sequences in this sample as well. The chain uses TRBV4-3 and TRBJ1-5; possible D gene TRBD1, 5 bases. With 1 base removed from V and 4 bases from J, the gap between germline ends came to 11 bases. The CDR3 consists of 15 residues. In germline, CDR1 is LGHNA, CDR2 YSLEER. Written as DNA, the CDR3 is TGCGCCAGCAGCCAAGGGCGGGGCAGTAATCAGCCCCAGCATTTT. Residues: CASSQGRGSNQPQHF.

The rearrangement links TRBV19 to TRBJ1-5; D gene ambiguous. This CDR3 is built from 16 residues. Germline V gene data show CDR1 as LNHDA and CDR2 as SQIVND (reference sequence). Trimming took off 0 bases at V and 2 bases at J, with 11 bases between the two ends. The CDR3 nucleotides are TGTGCCAGTAGTATAGATGCCCCCCGCGGCAATCAGCCCCAGCATTTT. It specifies CASSIDAPRGNQPQHF.

The gene calls are TRBV30 and TRBJ2-7; no reliable D call. The germline V gene has CDR1 GTSNPN and CDR2 SVGIG (reference sequence). The V and J ends lost 0 bases and 6 bases respectively, with 15 bases between them. The CDR3 runs 14 residues. This CDR3 is CAWSVRVVDGEQYF. The CDR3 bases are TGTGCCTGGAGTGTTAGAGTTGTGGACGGCGAGCAGTACTTC.

The rearrangement links TRBV2 to TRBJ2-1; 16 positions match TRBD2. Germline V gene lookup returns CDR1 SNHLY and CDR2 FYNNEI. Losses at the gene ends were 6 bases for V and 8 bases for J; bases not matched to a gene: 1. The CDR3 spans 14 residues. CDR3 coding DNA: TGTGCCAGCAGCGGGACTAGCGGGAGGGATGAGCAGTTCTTC. The encoded protein is CASSGTSGRDEQFF. The full variable domain, its missing parts supplied by reference TRBV2 and TRBJ2-1, is EPEVTQTPSHQVTQMGQEVILRCVPISNHLYFYWYRQILGQKVEFLVSFYNNEISEKSEIFDDQFSVERPDGSNFTLKIRSTKLEDSAMYFCASSGTSGRDEQFFGPGTRLTVL.

The chain combines TRBV28 with TRBJ2-5; 9 bases align to TRBD1. CDR3 length: 18 amino acids. J lost 2 bases, V lost 1 base, and 11 bases had no gene match. Germline V gives CDR1 MDHEN, CDR2 SYDVKM. CDR3 DNA sequence: TGTGCCAGCAGTTTATCCGACAGGGGGACTTTTTCACAAGAGACCCAGTACTTC. Translation: CASSLSDRGTFSQETQYF.

This clone appeared a single time. The V and J genes are TRBV6-1 and TRBJ1-5; D is unclear. CDR3 length equals 13 residues. From germline, CDR1 is MNHNS and CDR2 SASEGT. The V end lost 8 bases, the J end lost 5 bases, and 13 bases lay between the germline ends. The CDR3, as DNA: TGTGCCAGCCCTGCGGACGGAGATCAGCCCCAGCATTTT. Translating it yields CASPADGDQPQHF.

V gene TRBV5-5 combines with J gene TRBJ2-2; D gene ambiguous. The V gene's germline CDR1 is SGHKS and CDR2 YYEKEE (reference sequence). V was pared by 0 bases and J by 7 bases, with 10 bases between. CDR3 length equals 14 residues. The CDR3 here is CASSLAGPGGELFF. CDR3 DNA sequence: TGTGCCAGCAGCTTGGCAGGTCCCGGCGGGGAGCTGTTTTTT. The entire variable domain, with the rest obtained from reference TRBV5-5 and TRBJ2-2, is as follows: DAGVTQSPTHLIKTRGQQVTLRCSPISGHKSVSWYQQVLGQGPQFIFQYYEKEERGRGNFPDRFSARQFPNYSSELNVNALLLGDSALYLCASSLAGPGGELFFGEGSRLTVL.

The rearrangement uses TRBV27 and TRBJ2-6, with D unresolved. This CDR3 spans 16 amino acids. V was clipped by 0 bases and J by 0 bases, with 6 bases between them. The germline gives CDR1 MNHEY, CDR2 SMNVEV (reference sequence). CDR3 coding DNA: TGTGCCAGCAGTTTATCTGCCATCTCTGGGGCCAACGTCCTGACTTTC. It specifies CASSLSAISGANVLTF.

The chain combines TRBV7-9 with TRBJ2-7; D gene uncertain. The CDR3 is made up of 15 amino acids. Trimming removed 5 bases at V and 3 bases at J, with 17 bases between. The germline gives CDR1 SEHNR, CDR2 FQNEAQ (reference sequence). The CDR3 region has the DNA TGTGCCAGCAGCCCTCCACTACAAGAAAGCTACGAGCAGTACTTC. Translation: CASSPPLQESYEQYF.

With respect to this clone: Different DNA sequences within this sample yield the same CDR3. V and J are TRBV9 and TRBJ2-7; 7 bases are a match to TRBD2. The V gene end was trimmed by 4 bases and the J gene end by 2 bases; junction bases not matched to a gene: 9. This CDR3 has 15 amino acids. Per germline, CDR1 SGDLS and CDR2 YYNGEE. The CDR3 DNA is TGTGCCAGCAGCCCGAGACTAGCCGGTACCTACGAGCAGTACTTC. Translation gives CASSPRLAGTYEQYF.

Here the CDR3 reads CASSFRGVGNQPQHF. The CDR3 bases are TGTGCCAGCAGTTTCAGGGGAGTGGGCAATCAGCCCCAGCATTTT. This chain connects TRBV28 to TRBJ1-5; D might be TRBD1 (6 bases). CDR1 and CDR2 from the germline V gene are MDHEN and SYDVKM. The V gene lost 3 bases and the J gene lost 2 bases, with 11 bases spanning the gap. This CDR3 is 15 amino acids long.

J is TRBJ1-4 and V is TRBV5-4; D is unresolved. The CDR3 is 16 residues long. The V gene lost 0 bases and the J gene lost 4 bases, with 13 bases spanning the gap. Germline CDR1 is SGHNT and CDR2 is YYREEE (reference sequence). CDR3 coding DNA: TGTGCCAGCAGCTTGGCACCCGACCCGAATAATGAAAAACTGTTTTTT. Protein sequence: CASSLAPDPNNEKLFF.

The chain employs TRBV5-1 and TRBJ1-5; D gene uncertain. Germline-derived CDR1 and CDR2 are SGHRS and YFSETQ. CDR3 length: 16 amino acids. V was pared by 5 bases and J by 1 base, with 16 bases between. CDR3 coding DNA: TGCGCCAGCAGAAATGTGCGACCGACAAGCAATCAGCCCCAGCATTTT. This gives the protein CASRNVRPTSNQPQHF.

V is TRBV7-2 and J is TRBJ2-2; TRBD2 aligns across 13 bases. The germline CDR1 and CDR2 sequences are SGHTA and FQGNSA. The CDR3 length is 18 residues. After removal of 7 bases from V and 2 bases from J, the junction contained 10 bases not matched to a gene. CDR3 nucleotide sequence: TGTGCCAGCAACCCGGGACTAGCGGGGAATATCAACACCGGGGAGCTGTTTTTT. It encodes CASNPGLAGNINTGELFF.

The chain employs TRBV5-1 and TRBJ2-3; D gene unclear. The CDR3 is 13 residues long. Germline V lookup: CDR1 SGHRS, CDR2 YFSETQ. V dropped 1 base and J dropped 4 bases, with 7 bases sitting between them. DNA of the CDR3: TGCGCCAGCAGCTTGAATGGGGCAGATACGCAGTATTTT. Translated: CASSLNGADTQYF. Based on the CDR3 plus reference TRBV5-1 and TRBJ2-3, the full variable domain is KAGVTQTPRYLIKTRGQQVTLSCSPISGHRSVSWYQQTPGQGLQFLFEYFSETQRNKGNFPGRFSGRQFSNSRSEMNVSTLELGDSALYLCASSLNGADTQYFGPGTRLTVL.

A note on this clone: The same CDR3 can be traced to other DNA sequences in this sample. This chain joins TRBV7-9 and TRBJ2-7; D is uncertain. CDR1 is SEHNR, CDR2 FQNEAQ, per germline (reference sequence). V was trimmed by 1 base and J by 0 bases, leaving 7 bases between them. The CDR3 spans 14 residues. The CDR3 protein is CASSLGASSYEQYF. The CDR3 nucleotides read TGTGCCAGCAGCTTAGGGGCCAGCTCCTACGAGCAGTACTTC. Using reference TRBV7-9 and TRBJ2-7 for the parts outside the CDR3, the full variable domain is DTGVSQNPRHKITKRGQNVTFRCDPISEHNRLYWYRQTLGQGPEFLTYFQNEAQLEKSRLLSDRFSAERPKGSFSTLEIQRTEQGDSAMYLCASSLGASSYEQYFGPGTRLTVT.